The T cell receptor (beta chain) described here comes from a study of T cells in Graves' hyperthyroidism and ophthalmopathy. Study-wide results and caveats: A model using 13 V-J features told ophthalmopathy apart from stable hyperthyroidism.

This clonotype was recorded many times. Its cognate antigen is unknown. TCR beta CDR3 sequences were amplified from RNA transcripts. HTBI primers were the set used in a first-round RT-PCR of the TCR CDR3. TCRdb re-analysed the multiplex PCR reads in MiXCR, keeping a single row per CDR3 protein. The table includes about 500,000 distinct CDR3 sequences, over 45% detected once. Germline loops: CDR1 SNHLY, CDR2 FYNNEI. The CDR3 length is 14 residues. V dropped 2 bases and J dropped 1 base, with 8 bases sitting between them. The sample was peripheral blood or thyroid tissue (not recorded which). The sequence was obtained from an adult woman with Graves' disease, either hyperthyroidism or ophthalmopathy (not recorded which). J is TRBJ1-1 and V is TRBV2; D unclear. CDR3 sequence reads: CASSEPPRNTEAFF. The CDR3 region has the DNA TGTGCCAGCAGTGAACCCCCTCGGAACACTGAAGCTTTCTTT.